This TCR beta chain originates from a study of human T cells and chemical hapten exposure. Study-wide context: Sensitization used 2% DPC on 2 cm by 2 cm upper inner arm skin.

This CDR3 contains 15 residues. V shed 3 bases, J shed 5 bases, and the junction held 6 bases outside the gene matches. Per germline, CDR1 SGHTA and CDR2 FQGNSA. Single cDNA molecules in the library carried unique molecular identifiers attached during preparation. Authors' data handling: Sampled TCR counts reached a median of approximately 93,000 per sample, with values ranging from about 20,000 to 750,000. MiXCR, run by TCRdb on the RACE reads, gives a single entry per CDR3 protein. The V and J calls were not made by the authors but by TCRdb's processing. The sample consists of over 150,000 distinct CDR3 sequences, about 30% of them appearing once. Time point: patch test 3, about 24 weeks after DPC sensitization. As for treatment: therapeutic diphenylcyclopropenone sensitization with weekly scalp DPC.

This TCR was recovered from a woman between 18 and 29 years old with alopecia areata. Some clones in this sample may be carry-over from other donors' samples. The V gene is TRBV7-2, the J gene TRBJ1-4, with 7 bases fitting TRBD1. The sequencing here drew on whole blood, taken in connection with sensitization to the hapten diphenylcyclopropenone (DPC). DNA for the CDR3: TGTGCCAGCAGCTTTGGGACAGCCTACAATGAAAAACTGTTTTTT. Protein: CASSFGTAYNEKLFF. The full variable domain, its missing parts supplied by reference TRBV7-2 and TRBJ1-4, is GAGVSQSPSNKVTEKGKDVELRCDPISGHTALYWYRQSLGQGLEFLIYFQGNSAPDKSGLPSDRFSAERTGGSVSTLTIQRTQQEDSAVYLCASSFGTAYNEKLFFGSGTQLSVL.